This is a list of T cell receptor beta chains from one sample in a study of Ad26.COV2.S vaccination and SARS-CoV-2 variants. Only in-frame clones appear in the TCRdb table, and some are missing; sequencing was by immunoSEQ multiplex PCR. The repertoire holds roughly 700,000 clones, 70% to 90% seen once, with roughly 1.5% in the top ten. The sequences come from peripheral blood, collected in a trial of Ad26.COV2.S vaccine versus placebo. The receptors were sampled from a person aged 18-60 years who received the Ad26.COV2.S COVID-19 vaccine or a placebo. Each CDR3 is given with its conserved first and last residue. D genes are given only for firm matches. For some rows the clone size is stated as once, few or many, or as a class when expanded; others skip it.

CDR3 DNA: TGTGCCAGCAGCCCCGGACAGGCCCTCCAAGAGACCCAGTACTTC
CDR3 protein: CASSPGQALQETQYF
J gene: TRBJ2-5
D gene: TRBD1
V gene: TRBV7-8
clone size: few

CDR3 DNA: TGTGCCAGCAGCCAAGAAGGGGGGGAGAAAAACATTCAGTACTTC
CDR3 protein: CASSQEGGEKNIQYF
J gene: TRBJ2-4
D gene: NA
V gene: TRBV4-2
clone size: few

CDR3 DNA: TGTGCCAGCAGTTGGTACCACGAGCAGTACTTC
CDR3 protein: CASSWYHEQYF
J gene: TRBJ2-7
D gene: NA
V gene: TRBV12-3/TRBV12-4
clone size: NA

CDR3 DNA: TGTGCCAGCAGCTTCCGGGCTGAGGCTTTCTTT
CDR3 protein: CASSFRAEAFF
J gene: TRBJ1-1
D gene: NA
V gene: TRBV13
clone size: few

CDR3 DNA: TGTGCCAGCAGTTGGGGGTTAAATCAGCCCCAGCATTTT
CDR3 protein: CASSWGLNQPQHF
J gene: TRBJ1-5
D gene: NA
V gene: TRBV12-3/TRBV12-4
clone size: NA

CDR3 DNA: TGTGCCAGCTCACCTCGAGGGCTAGCGGGAGGCGGTAGCACAGATACGCAGTATTTT
CDR3 protein: CASSPRGLAGGGSTDTQYF
J gene: TRBJ2-3
D gene: TRBD2
V gene: TRBV18
clone size: NA

CDR3 DNA: TGTGCCAGCAGCTTAGAAGGGGGTGGCGGCTACACCTTC
CDR3 protein: CASSLEGGGGYTF
J gene: TRBJ1-2
D gene: NA
V gene: TRBV7-9
clone size: NA

CDR3 DNA: TGCGCCAGCTCGGACAGGGTGAGCTCCTACGAGCAGTACTTC
CDR3 protein: CASSDRVSSYEQYF
J gene: TRBJ2-7
D gene: TRBD1
V gene: TRBV10-1
clone size: NA

CDR3 DNA: TGTGCCTGGAGTGTGGGTGTAATCGAGACCCAGTACTTC
CDR3 protein: CAWSVGVIETQYF
J gene: TRBJ2-5
D gene: NA
V gene: TRBV30
clone size: NA

CDR3 DNA: TGTGCCAGCAGCCAGGTGGGGGGGATAGATACGCAGTATTTT
CDR3 protein: CASSQVGGIDTQYF
J gene: TRBJ2-3
D gene: TRBD2
V gene: TRBV3-1/TRBV3-2
clone size: NA

CDR3 DNA: TGTGCCAGTAGTATCACAGTCTTGAATAGGGCCCCCAATGAGCAGTTCTTC
CDR3 protein: CASSITVLNRAPNEQFF
J gene: TRBJ2-1
D gene: NA
V gene: TRBV19
clone size: NA

CDR3 DNA: TGTGCCAGCAGTTGGCAAGGCAGGGGAGAAGAGACCCAGTACTTC
CDR3 protein: CASSWQGRGEETQYF
J gene: TRBJ2-5
D gene: NA
V gene: TRBV6-5
clone size: NA

CDR3 DNA: TGTGCCTGGAGTCAGGGGGGGGATCAGCCCCAGCATTTT
CDR3 protein: CAWSQGGDQPQHF
J gene: TRBJ1-5
D gene: TRBD1
V gene: TRBV30
clone size: NA

CDR3 DNA: TGTGCCAGCAGCCCTCCGGGACACCAGAACAATGAGCAGTTCTTC
CDR3 protein: CASSPPGHQNNEQFF
J gene: TRBJ2-1
D gene: NA
V gene: TRBV7-2
clone size: NA

CDR3 DNA: TGTGCCAGCAGCTTTGGACAGGCAATATACTACGAGCAGTACTTC
CDR3 protein: CASSFGQAIYYEQYF
J gene: TRBJ2-7
D gene: TRBD1
V gene: TRBV7-2
clone size: NA

CDR3 DNA: TGTGCCAGCAGCTCCCCAGAGGGGAGCACTGAAGCTTTCTTT
CDR3 protein: CASSSPEGSTEAFF
J gene: TRBJ1-1
D gene: NA
V gene: TRBV7-9
clone size: NA

CDR3 DNA: TGTGCCTGGAGGACAGGGGGCAAGCGCTACGAGCAGTACTTC
CDR3 protein: CAWRTGGKRYEQYF
J gene: TRBJ2-7
D gene: TRBD1
V gene: TRBV30
clone size: once

CDR3 DNA: TGTGCCAGCAGTAGACAGGGGGGCTACGAGCAGTACTTC
CDR3 protein: CASSRQGGYEQYF
J gene: TRBJ2-7
D gene: TRBD1
V gene: TRBV5-4
clone size: NA